These T cell receptor beta chains were read from a single sample in a study of control samples from healthy donors and cancer patients. Clones were read by immunoSEQ multiplex PCR, and TCRdb kept only the in-frame ones, dropping some. The sample has approximately 150,000 clones, about nine tenths seen once. Material: blood. The receptors here all came from a young man in good health. Both conserved end residues are part of each CDR3. Each record gives: clone size, D gene, J gene, V gene, CDR3 protein, CDR3 DNA. A D gene is named only where the DNA matches it firmly. A row's size may be missing; if present it is once, few, many or a size class.

>once|TRBD1|TRBJ2-2|TRBV28
CASSPQGTSGTGELFF
TGTGCCAGCAGTCCACAGGGGACCTCGGGCACCGGGGAGCTGTTTTTT
>-|-|TRBJ2-7|TRBV2
CASSGRGSVGDEQYF
TGTGCCAGCAGTGGACGGGGGTCCGTAGGGGACGAGCAGTACTTC
>-|TRBD1|TRBJ1-6|TRBV19
CASSMGQGVHSPLHF
TGTGCCAGTAGTATGGGACAGGGGGTACATTCACCCCTCCACTTT
>-|-|TRBJ2-1|TRBV5-1
CASSLGQPPYNEQFF
TGCGCCAGCAGCTTGGGGCAGCCACCCTACAATGAGCAGTTCTTC
>-|-|TRBJ1-5|TRBV9
CASSVDPRGDQPQHF
TGTGCCAGCAGCGTAGATCCCCGAGGGGATCAGCCCCAGCATTTT
>-|-|TRBJ1-4|TRBV30
CAWSQGRGNEKLFF
TGTGCCTGGTCCCAAGGGAGGGGCAATGAAAAACTGTTTTTT
>-|TRBD1|TRBJ2-4|TRBV5-4
CASSLRTGSLSNIQYF
TGTGCCAGCAGCTTGAGGACAGGTTCTTTATCGAACATTCAGTACTTC
>-|-|TRBJ2-2|TRBV7-3
CASSSRGQNTGELFF
TGTGCCAGCAGCTCACGGGGACAGAACACCGGGGAGCTGTTTTTT
>-|TRBD2|TRBJ2-1|TRBV5-6
CASSFGTSGYNEQFF
TGTGCCAGCAGCTTCGGGACTAGCGGGTACAATGAGCAGTTCTTC
>-|-|TRBJ1-2|TRBV12-2
CASRLSDGRNYGYTF
TGTGCAAGTCGCTTATCAGATGGGCGGAACTATGGCTACACCTTC
>-|TRBD1|TRBJ2-7|TRBV9
CASSSRQGRLIGQYF
TGTGCCAGCAGCTCCAGACAGGGGCGTTTAATCGGGCAGTACTTC
>-|TRBD1|TRBJ1-6|TRBV6-1
CASSESVQGGPLHF
TGTGCCAGCAGTGAAAGTGTACAGGGGGGACCCCTCCACTTT
>-|-|TRBJ2-7|TRBV2
CASSGVEGYEQYF
TGTGCCAGCAGTGGGGTAGAGGGCTACGAGCAGTACTTC
>-|TRBD2|TRBJ2-3|TRBV30
CAWSQRRASGGLSTDTQYF
TGTGCCTGGAGTCAAAGGAGGGCTAGCGGGGGCCTGAGCACAGATACGCAGTATTTT
>-|-|TRBJ1-6|TRBV5-5
CASSLVGRDSPLHF
TGTGCCAGCAGCTTGGTTGGCAGGGATTCACCCCTCCACTTT
>-|-|TRBJ2-7|TRBV25-1
CASSSGRQEWDEQYF
TGTGCCAGCAGCTCTGGGAGACAAGAGTGGGACGAGCAGTACTTC
>-|TRBD2|TRBJ2-2|TRBV7-2
CASSFGTSGAGELFF
TGTGCCAGCAGCTTTGGGACTAGCGGGGCCGGGGAGCTGTTTTTT
>-|TRBD1|TRBJ2-3|TRBV12-5
CASGLYTKTGLSTDTQYF
TGTGCTAGTGGTTTGTATACGAAGACAGGGTTAAGCACAGATACGCAGTATTTT
>-|TRBD1|TRBJ1-5|TRBV19
CASSDREIGQPQHF
TGTGCCAGTAGTGACAGGGAGATAGGTCAGCCCCAGCATTTT
>-|-|TRBJ1-5|TRBV28
CASISSGLDSTNQPQHF
TGTGCCAGCATCTCGAGTGGGTTAGACAGCACGAATCAGCCCCAGCATTTT
>-|-|TRBJ2-3|TRBV19
CASSQGDTDTQYF
TGTGCCAGTAGCCAGGGAGACACAGATACGCAGTATTTT
>-|-|TRBJ2-4|TRBV5-1
CASSFRTAENIQYF
TGCGCCAGCAGCTTTAGGACAGCCGAAAACATTCAGTACTTC
>-|-|TRBJ1-6|TRBV7-6
CASSPSPGGNSPLHF
TGTGCCAGCAGCCCAAGCCCCGGGGGCAATTCACCCCTCCACTTT
>-|TRBD1|TRBJ1-4|TRBV4-1
CASSQDTHRGLIGSNEKLFF
TGCGCCAGCAGCCAAGATACGCACAGGGGGCTAATCGGCTCTAATGAAAAACTGTTTTTT
>-|-|TRBJ2-7|TRBV4-2
CASSQGPRDHSYEQYF
TGTGCCAGCAGCCAAGGCCCCCGGGACCACTCCTACGAGCAGTACTTC
>-|TRBD2|TRBJ2-2|TRBV7-9
CASSWGGTGELFF
TGTGCCAGCAGCTGGGGGGGGACCGGGGAGCTGTTTTTT
>-|-|TRBJ1-4|TRBV4-1
CASSQSGGRSDEKLFF
TGCGCCAGCAGCCAATCTGGTGGAAGGTCAGATGAAAAACTGTTTTTT
>once|-|TRBJ2-7|TRBV9
CASSSTPGGTTPYEQYF
TGTGCCAGCAGCTCGACACCCGGGGGGACAACCCCCTACGAGCAGTACTTC
>-|-|TRBJ1-2|TRBV6-6
CASRPPGQSSGYTF
TGTGCCAGCAGGCCACCGGGACAATCCTCCGGCTACACCTTC
>-|TRBD1|TRBJ2-7|TRBV5-1
CASSYNDRVPSEQYF
TGCGCCAGCAGCTACAACGACAGGGTTCCCTCCGAGCAGTACTTC
>-|-|TRBJ2-3|TRBV6-5
CASSSQGGAVQYF
TGTGCCAGCAGTTCCCAGGGGGGGGCAGTACAGTATTTT
>-|TRBD1|TRBJ1-1|TRBV5-1
CASDTIRTGGEDTEAFF
TGCGCCAGTGATACAATTAGGACAGGGGGCGAGGACACTGAAGCTTTCTTT